This T cell receptor beta chain was documented in a study of shared clonotypes between healthy human individuals. Study context: Plates per donor: three CD4 naive, three CD4 memory, two CD8 naive, one CD8 memory.

This clone was counted only a few times. The repertoire was sequenced with immunoSEQ multiplex PCR; TCRdb's copy has only in-frame clones and lacks some. The repertoire consists of 550,000 to 700,000 clones, with roughly 73% occurring once and the leading ten covering around 1.8%. Germline CDR1 reads SGHRS; CDR2 reads YFSETQ. Trimming took 0 bases from V and 5 from J, leaving 13 bases between them. CDR3 size: 15 residues. This clonotype was sampled from a woman aged 30 to 39 in good health. V usage is TRBV5-1 and J usage is TRBJ2-3; possibly TRBD1 or TRBD2 for D (5 bases each). The sequenced material came from memory CD4+ T cells sorted from blood. The sample's subset: CD45RA-negative fraction. DNA of the CDR3: TGCGCCAGCAGCTTGGTAGTGTCTGGGGGAGATACGCAGTATTTT. It translates to CASSLVVSGGDTQYF.